A selection of T cell receptor beta chains follows, all from one sample in a study of blood T cell repertoires in COVID-19. Profiling relied on immunoSEQ multiplex PCR, and the TCRdb table lists in-frame clones only, not all of them. The sample has 130,000 to 150,000 clones, 84% seen once. Sequencing was carried out using PBMCs or T cells enriched from blood (not recorded which). All receptors derive from a woman between 50 and 59 years old who had been exposed to COVID-19. CDR3s include the opening cysteine and the closing phenylalanine or tryptophan. Each record gives: D gene, CDR3 length, clone size, J gene, V gene, CDR3 DNA, CDR3 protein. The D gene is left open where the match is weak. Where a row states a size, it is once, few, many or the class of an expanded clone; other rows omit it.

d_call: .; cdr3_length: 14; clone_size: .; j_call: TRBJ1-1; v_call: TRBV7-2; cdr3_nt: TGTGCCAGCAGCCGCGGAAGAGAGAACACTGAAGCTTTCTTT; cdr3_aa: CASSRGRENTEAFF
d_call: .; cdr3_length: 15; clone_size: .; j_call: TRBJ2-3; v_call: TRBV29-1; cdr3_nt: TGCAGCGTTGGGGAGACTAGATCGGGCACAGATACGCAGTATTTT; cdr3_aa: CSVGETRSGTDTQYF
d_call: .; cdr3_length: 12; clone_size: few; j_call: TRBJ1-4; v_call: TRBV19; cdr3_nt: TGTGCCAGTAGGCCAGGAAGAGAAAAACTGTTTTTT; cdr3_aa: CASRPGREKLFF
d_call: .; cdr3_length: 14; clone_size: .; j_call: TRBJ1-3; v_call: TRBV19; cdr3_nt: TGTGCCAGTAAGGAGGGAGCGTCTGGAAACACCATATATTTT; cdr3_aa: CASKEGASGNTIYF
d_call: .; cdr3_length: 14; clone_size: .; j_call: TRBJ1-1; v_call: TRBV6-5; cdr3_nt: TGTGCCAGCAGTTACGTGGGGGGAAGCACTGAAGCTTTCTTT; cdr3_aa: CASSYVGGSTEAFF
d_call: TRBD2; cdr3_length: 14; clone_size: .; j_call: TRBJ2-3; v_call: TRBV20-1; cdr3_nt: TGCAGTGCTAGTACTAGCGGGAGAACAGATACGCAGTATTTT; cdr3_aa: CSASTSGRTDTQYF
d_call: .; cdr3_length: 15; clone_size: .; j_call: TRBJ2-6; v_call: TRBV6-5; cdr3_nt: TGTGCCAGCACCCCGGGGAGGTCTGGGGCCAACGTCCTGACTTTC; cdr3_aa: CASTPGRSGANVLTF
d_call: TRBD2; cdr3_length: 13; clone_size: .; j_call: TRBJ2-2; v_call: TRBV10-1; cdr3_nt: TGCGCCAGCAGTGTACTAGCGACCGGGGAGCTGTTTTTT; cdr3_aa: CASSVLATGELFF
d_call: TRBD1; cdr3_length: 14; clone_size: .; j_call: TRBJ1-2; v_call: TRBV5-1; cdr3_nt: TGCGCCAGCAGGGGACAGGGGACTAACTATGGCTACACCTTC; cdr3_aa: CASRGQGTNYGYTF
d_call: TRBD2; cdr3_length: 14; clone_size: .; j_call: TRBJ2-5; v_call: TRBV29-1; cdr3_nt: TGCAGCGTTGTGTCCCGGGGGGGAGAGGAGACCCAGTACTTC; cdr3_aa: CSVVSRGGEETQYF
d_call: .; cdr3_length: 15; clone_size: .; j_call: TRBJ2-7; v_call: TRBV14; cdr3_nt: TGTGCCAGCAGCCAAGATCAAACCAGATCCTACGAGCAGTACTTC; cdr3_aa: CASSQDQTRSYEQYF
d_call: TRBD1; cdr3_length: 15; clone_size: .; j_call: TRBJ1-2; v_call: TRBV19; cdr3_nt: TGTGCCAGTAGTAGCCCGGGACAGCCTTCCTATGGCTACACCTTC; cdr3_aa: CASSSPGQPSYGYTF
d_call: TRBD1; cdr3_length: 16; clone_size: .; j_call: TRBJ1-5; v_call: TRBV27; cdr3_nt: TGTGCCAGCAGTTTACGGGGACAGGGGGACAATCAGCCCCAGCATTTT; cdr3_aa: CASSLRGQGDNQPQHF
d_call: .; cdr3_length: 14; clone_size: .; j_call: TRBJ1-5; v_call: TRBV5-6; cdr3_nt: TGTGCCAGCAGCAGATTCGGGGATAATCAGCCCCAGCATTTT; cdr3_aa: CASSRFGDNQPQHF
d_call: .; cdr3_length: 17; clone_size: .; j_call: TRBJ1-4; v_call: TRBV27; cdr3_nt: TGTGCCAGCAGCATCCTGCGGGTGGCTGCAACTAATGAAAAACTGTTTTTT; cdr3_aa: CASSILRVAATNEKLFF
d_call: .; cdr3_length: 15; clone_size: .; j_call: TRBJ2-1; v_call: TRBV7-7; cdr3_nt: TGTGCTAGCAGCTTACGCGAGGGGGCCTACAATGAGCAGTTCTTC; cdr3_aa: CASSLREGAYNEQFF
d_call: TRBD1; cdr3_length: 14; clone_size: .; j_call: TRBJ2-2; v_call: TRBV19; cdr3_nt: TGTGCCACCCGGACAGGGTCGAACACCGGGGAGCTGTTTTTT; cdr3_aa: CATRTGSNTGELFF
d_call: .; cdr3_length: 13; clone_size: .; j_call: TRBJ1-3; v_call: TRBV6-5; cdr3_nt: TGTGCCAGTCGCAGGGCCGGTGGAAACACCATATATTTT; cdr3_aa: CASRRAGGNTIYF
d_call: .; cdr3_length: 13; clone_size: .; j_call: TRBJ1-2; v_call: TRBV7-3; cdr3_nt: TGTGCCAGCAGCTTTGACAATAACTATGGCTACACCTTC; cdr3_aa: CASSFDNNYGYTF
d_call: TRBD2; cdr3_length: 12; clone_size: .; j_call: TRBJ2-1; v_call: TRBV6-1; cdr3_nt: TGTGCCAGCCGACTAGCGGTCAATGAGCAGTTCTTC; cdr3_aa: CASRLAVNEQFF
d_call: TRBD1; cdr3_length: 12; clone_size: .; j_call: TRBJ1-2; v_call: TRBV3-1/TRBV3-2; cdr3_nt: TGTGCCAGACCGGGACAGGGGGCTGGCTACACCTTC; cdr3_aa: CARPGQGAGYTF
d_call: TRBD1; cdr3_length: 16; clone_size: .; j_call: TRBJ2-2; v_call: TRBV5-3; cdr3_nt: TGTGCCAGAAGCTTTCCGGGACAGGGACGGACCGGGGAGCTGTTTTTT; cdr3_aa: CARSFPGQGRTGELFF
d_call: .; cdr3_length: 13; clone_size: .; j_call: TRBJ2-3; v_call: TRBV10-2; cdr3_nt: TGCGCCAGCAGTGTAGGAGGCACAGATACGCAGTATTTT; cdr3_aa: CASSVGGTDTQYF
d_call: TRBD1; cdr3_length: 16; clone_size: once; j_call: TRBJ1-4; v_call: TRBV15; cdr3_nt: TGTGCCACCAGCAGGGGACAGGGGGCGCCTAATGAAAAACTGTTTTTT; cdr3_aa: CATSRGQGAPNEKLFF
d_call: .; cdr3_length: 14; clone_size: .; j_call: TRBJ1-2; v_call: TRBV5-6; cdr3_nt: TGTGCCAGCAGCTCCGTGGGAGAGCCCTATGGCTACACCTTC; cdr3_aa: CASSSVGEPYGYTF
d_call: .; cdr3_length: 18; clone_size: once; j_call: TRBJ2-1; v_call: TRBV7-2; cdr3_nt: TGTGCCAGCAGCTTCAAACGGGGGACGGGAACGTCCTACAATGAGCAGTTCTTC; cdr3_aa: CASSFKRGTGTSYNEQFF
d_call: .; cdr3_length: 14; clone_size: once; j_call: TRBJ1-1; v_call: TRBV7-9; cdr3_nt: TGTGCCAGCAGCTTGGGCAGATCGAACACTGAAGCTTTCTTT; cdr3_aa: CASSLGRSNTEAFF
d_call: TRBD1; cdr3_length: 19; clone_size: many; j_call: TRBJ1-4; v_call: TRBV27; cdr3_nt: TGTGCCAGCAGTTTTCCCCCGGGACAGTTCCTACCAACTAATGAAAAACTGTTTTTT; cdr3_aa: CASSFPPGQFLPTNEKLFF
d_call: .; cdr3_length: 13; clone_size: .; j_call: TRBJ1-5; v_call: TRBV19; cdr3_nt: TGTGCCAGTAGTGAGGCAGGCCGCGGGTCCCAGCATTTT; cdr3_aa: CASSEAGRGSQHF
d_call: .; cdr3_length: 15; clone_size: .; j_call: TRBJ1-4; v_call: TRBV19; cdr3_nt: TGTGCCAGTAGTGTCGGGCCCGGGGAGAACGAAAAACTGTTTTTT; cdr3_aa: CASSVGPGENEKLFF
d_call: .; cdr3_length: 15; clone_size: .; j_call: TRBJ1-1; v_call: TRBV9; cdr3_nt: TGTGCCAGCACCCCCTATGGGGGCGCGGACACTGAAGCTTTCTTT; cdr3_aa: CASTPYGGADTEAFF
d_call: TRBD1; cdr3_length: 16; clone_size: .; j_call: TRBJ2-7; v_call: TRBV5-1; cdr3_nt: TGCGCCAGCAGCTCGTCGGGGGACAGGGGAACCTACGAGCAGTACTTC; cdr3_aa: CASSSSGDRGTYEQYF
d_call: TRBD2; cdr3_length: 15; clone_size: .; j_call: TRBJ2-1; v_call: TRBV19; cdr3_nt: TGTGCCAGTAGTATACGGGTAGCGGGAGGAGGCGAGCAGTTCTTC; cdr3_aa: CASSIRVAGGGEQFF